These T cell receptor beta chains were read from a single sample in a study of T cells in Graves' hyperthyroidism and ophthalmopathy. Each CDR3 protein gets one entry after TCRdb re-called the multiplex PCR reads with MiXCR. The sample yields roughly 400,000 distinct CDR3 sequences, around an eighth seen once. Material for sequencing was blood. The receptors shown here come from a man in his forties or fifties with Graves' ophthalmopathy. Each CDR3 is given with its conserved first and last residue. The D gene is left open where the match is weak. Clone size is stated in some rows and not others, as once, few, many or a class when expanded.

cdr3_length	clone_size	v_call	j_call	d_call	cdr3_nt	cdr3_aa
15	many	TRBV20-1	TRBJ1-6	TRBD1	TGCAGTGCTAGAGCTGGGACAGTTCATAATTCACCCCTCCACTTT	CSARAGTVHNSPLHF
13	many	TRBV30	TRBJ2-1	-	TGTGCCTGGGTCCGCGGCTGGGCCAATGAGCAGTTCTTC	CAWVRGWANEQFF
14	-	TRBV19	TRBJ1-6	TRBD1	TGTGCCAGTCGTCTCGGGACAGGGGCTTCACCCCTCCACTTT	CASRLGTGASPLHF
14	many	TRBV12-3/TRBV12-4	TRBJ2-3	TRBD2	TGTGCCAACAGGGTGGCGGGAGGGTCAGATACGCAGTATTTT	CANRVAGGSDTQYF
15	many	TRBV7-9	TRBJ1-2	-	TGTGCCAGCAGCTTCGACGGAACAACCTACTATGGCTACACCTTC	CASSFDGTTYYGYTF
14	-	TRBV19	TRBJ2-2	-	TGTGCCAGTAGTATAGGGTCGGGCACCGGGGAGCTGTTTTTT	CASSIGSGTGELFF
15	many	TRBV30	TRBJ2-7	TRBD2	TGTGCCTGGAGTGTTTCGAGCGGGGTAAACTACGAGCAGTACTTC	CAWSVSSGVNYEQYF
9	-	TRBV5-6	TRBJ2-5	-	TGTGCCAGCAGCTGTTCCAAGGACTTC	CASSCSKDF
14	-	TRBV12-3/TRBV12-4	TRBJ1-1	TRBD1	TGTGCCAGCAGAACAACAGGGGGCAGGGCTGAAGCTTTCTTT	CASRTTGGRAEAFF
14	many	TRBV3-1	TRBJ2-7	TRBD1	TGTGCCAGCAGCCCACAGGGGAACTCCTACGAGCAGTACTTC	CASSPQGNSYEQYF
13	many	TRBV11-2	TRBJ1-1	-	TGTGCCAGCAGCGTGACCGGAGATCAGGAAGCTTTCTTT	CASSVTGDQEAFF
16	-	TRBV7-8	TRBJ2-3	-	TGTGCCAGCAGCCCCTTAGCTAGCGTTAGCACAGATACGCAGTATTTT	CASSPLASVSTDTQYF
15	many	TRBV2	TRBJ1-5	-	TGTGCCAGCACCCGCCAGACAGGCACAGTAGAGCCCCAGCATTTT	CASTRQTGTVEPQHF
15	many	TRBV10-3	TRBJ2-1	-	TGTGCCAGCATGATTGGGAGTGGATCCTACAATGAGCAGTTCTTC	CASMIGSGSYNEQFF
17	many	TRBV12-3/TRBV12-4	TRBJ2-7	-	TGTGCCAGCAGTTTAAGCTTAGCAGGCAAGGGTAGCTACGAGCAGTACTTC	CASSLSLAGKGSYEQYF
14	many	TRBV2	TRBJ2-7	-	TGTGCCAGCAGTGAAATGGCAGGACCAGACGAGCAGTACTTC	CASSEMAGPDEQYF
14	many	TRBV27	TRBJ2-5	TRBD2	TGTGCCAGCCGGGGAGAGGGGAGGGGAGAGACCCAGTACTTC	CASRGEGRGETQYF
14	-	TRBV12-3/TRBV12-4	TRBJ2-7	-	TGTGCCAGCAGTTCTGGAGGAGGGAACTACGAGCAGTACTTC	CASSSGGGNYEQYF
17	many	TRBV24-1	TRBJ2-1	-	TGTGCCACCAGTGATTTGGGTCGTACCCCGAGCATGAATGAGCAGTTCTTC	CATSDLGRTPSMNEQFF
19	-	TRBV6-2/TRBV6-3	TRBJ2-2	TRBD2	TGTGCCAGCAGCCCATTGGGACTAGCGGGAGGAGGGAGGGACGGGGAGCTGTTTTTT	CASSPLGLAGGGRDGELFF
11	many	TRBV2	TRBJ2-1	-	TGTGCCAGCAGGGTGGACGATGAGCAGTTCTTC	CASRVDDEQFF
16	many	TRBV28	TRBJ2-7	TRBD1	TGTGCCAGCAGTTCATCCTCCGGACAGGGACGCAACGAGCAGTACTTC	CASSSSSGQGRNEQYF